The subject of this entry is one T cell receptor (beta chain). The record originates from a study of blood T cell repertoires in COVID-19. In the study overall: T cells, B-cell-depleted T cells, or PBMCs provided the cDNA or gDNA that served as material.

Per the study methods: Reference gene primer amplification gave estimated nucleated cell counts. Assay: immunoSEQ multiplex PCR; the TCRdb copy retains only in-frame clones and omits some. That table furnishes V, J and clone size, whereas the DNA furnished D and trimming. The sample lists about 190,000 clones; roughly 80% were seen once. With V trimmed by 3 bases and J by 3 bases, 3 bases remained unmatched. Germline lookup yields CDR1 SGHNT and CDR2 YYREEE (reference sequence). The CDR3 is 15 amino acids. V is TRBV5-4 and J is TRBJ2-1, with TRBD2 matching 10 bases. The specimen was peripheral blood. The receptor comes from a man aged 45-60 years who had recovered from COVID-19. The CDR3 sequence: CASSSTSGYYNEQFF. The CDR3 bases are TGTGCCAGCAGCTCGACTAGCGGGTACTACAATGAGCAGTTCTTC.